A selection of T cell receptor beta chains follows, all from one sample in a study of shared clonotypes between healthy human individuals. The method was immunoSEQ multiplex PCR; TCRdb's version includes in-frame clones alone and lacks a portion of them. The data hold some 360,000 clones, with 73% observed a single time. Material: memory CD4+ T cells sorted from blood. The receptors derive from a man aged 30-40 years in good health. Both conserved end residues are part of each CDR3. A D gene is named only where the DNA matches it firmly. The size of a clone is reported for some rows only, either as once, few or many, or as a class for expanded clones.

j_gene: TRBJ2-7
v_gene: TRBV19
d_gene: -
abundance: few
CDR3aa: CASSLTLFSYEQYF
CDR3nt: TGTGCCAGTAGTTTGACACTCTTCTCCTACGAGCAGTACTTC

j_gene: TRBJ2-2
v_gene: TRBV5-1
d_gene: -
abundance: -
CDR3aa: CASSLAVANTGELFF
CDR3nt: TGCGCCAGCAGCTTGGCCGTCGCGAACACCGGGGAGCTGTTTTTT

j_gene: TRBJ2-3
v_gene: TRBV7-2
d_gene: -
abundance: -
CDR3aa: CASSVGTLAYTDTQYF
CDR3nt: TGTGCCAGCAGCGTAGGAACGTTGGCCTACACAGATACGCAGTATTTT

j_gene: TRBJ1-1
v_gene: TRBV18
d_gene: -
abundance: few
CDR3aa: CASSPTKQPNTEAFF
CDR3nt: TGTGCCAGCTCACCCACCAAACAGCCGAACACTGAAGCTTTCTTT

j_gene: TRBJ2-2
v_gene: TRBV10-2
d_gene: TRBD1
abundance: -
CDR3aa: CASSELRGLSGELFF
CDR3nt: TGCGCCAGCAGTGAGCTCAGGGGGCTTTCCGGGGAGCTGTTTTTT

j_gene: TRBJ2-1
v_gene: TRBV7-9
d_gene: TRBD2
abundance: -
CDR3aa: CASSPRTSGNNEQFF
CDR3nt: TGTGCCAGCAGCCCCCGGACTAGCGGAAACAATGAGCAGTTCTTC

j_gene: TRBJ2-3
v_gene: TRBV2
d_gene: -
abundance: -
CDR3aa: CASSELGRETDTQYF
CDR3nt: TGTGCCAGCAGTGAATTGGGCAGGGAGACAGATACGCAGTATTTT

j_gene: TRBJ1-2
v_gene: TRBV4-1
d_gene: TRBD1
abundance: -
CDR3aa: CASSQTTGVYGYTF
CDR3nt: TGCGCCAGCAGCCAGACTACAGGGGTCTATGGCTACACCTTC

j_gene: TRBJ2-3
v_gene: TRBV6-6
d_gene: -
abundance: -
CDR3aa: CASSYWDGEMQYF
CDR3nt: TGTGCCAGCAGTTACTGGGACGGAGAGATGCAGTATTTT

j_gene: TRBJ2-1
v_gene: TRBV18
d_gene: -
abundance: -
CDR3aa: CASSPGQGNKFF
CDR3nt: TGTGCCAGCTCACCCGGCCAGGGGAATAAGTTCTTC

j_gene: TRBJ2-7
v_gene: TRBV2
d_gene: -
abundance: many
CDR3aa: CASRVQGNEQYF
CDR3nt: TGTGCCAGCAGGGTACAGGGAAACGAGCAGTACTTC

j_gene: TRBJ2-7
v_gene: TRBV21-1
d_gene: -
abundance: -
CDR3aa: CASTTPGDRVYSYEQYF
CDR3nt: TGTGCCAGCACCACACCGGGGGACAGGGTTTACTCCTACGAGCAGTACTTC

j_gene: TRBJ2-3
v_gene: TRBV27
d_gene: -
abundance: once
CDR3aa: CASSPKSRPRGPDTQYF
CDR3nt: TGTGCCAGCAGCCCCAAGTCTAGACCTAGGGGTCCAGATACGCAGTATTTT

j_gene: TRBJ2-2
v_gene: TRBV5-1
d_gene: -
abundance: once
CDR3aa: CASSEFYSTGELFF
CDR3nt: TGCGCCAGCAGCGAGTTCTATAGCACCGGGGAGCTGTTTTTT

j_gene: TRBJ1-2
v_gene: TRBV7-9
d_gene: -
abundance: few
CDR3aa: CASSLRGGELYGYTF
CDR3nt: TGTGCCAGCAGCTTACGGGGCGGAGAACTCTATGGCTACACCTTC

j_gene: TRBJ1-5
v_gene: TRBV27
d_gene: TRBD1
abundance: -
CDR3aa: CASSWDRGGNQPQHF
CDR3nt: TGTGCCAGCAGTTGGGACAGGGGCGGCAATCAGCCCCAGCATTTT

j_gene: TRBJ1-3
v_gene: TRBV7-9
d_gene: -
abundance: -
CDR3aa: CASSRSGISGNTIYF
CDR3nt: TGTGCCAGCAGCCGATCCGGGATCTCTGGAAACACCATATATTTT

j_gene: TRBJ2-6
v_gene: TRBV21-1
d_gene: -
abundance: -
CDR3aa: CASSPVEQQAGANVLTF
CDR3nt: TGTGCCAGCAGCCCCGTGGAACAGCAGGCTGGGGCCAACGTCCTGACTTTC

j_gene: TRBJ1-5
v_gene: TRBV5-1
d_gene: -
abundance: few
CDR3aa: CASSLGTNQPQHF
CDR3nt: TGCGCCAGCAGCTTGGGGACAAATCAGCCCCAGCATTTT

j_gene: TRBJ1-2
v_gene: TRBV28
d_gene: TRBD1
abundance: -
CDR3aa: CASTEGQITNYGYTF
CDR3nt: TGTGCCAGCACCGAGGGACAGATAACTAACTATGGCTACACCTTC

j_gene: TRBJ2-7
v_gene: TRBV10-2
d_gene: TRBD1
abundance: -
CDR3aa: CASRLRTGFEQYF
CDR3nt: TGCGCCAGCAGATTGAGGACAGGGTTCGAGCAGTACTTC

j_gene: TRBJ1-2
v_gene: TRBV28
d_gene: -
abundance: -
CDR3aa: CASSVKNYRISYTF
CDR3nt: TGTGCCAGCAGTGTCAAGAACTACAGGATCAGCTACACCTTC

j_gene: TRBJ1-4
v_gene: TRBV5-1
d_gene: TRBD1
abundance: -
CDR3aa: CASSDRGNNEKLFF
CDR3nt: TGCGCCAGCAGCGACAGGGGTAATAATGAAAAACTGTTTTTT

j_gene: TRBJ2-3
v_gene: TRBV5-1
d_gene: -
abundance: -
CDR3aa: CASSLVRHTQYF
CDR3nt: TGCGCCAGCAGCTTGGTTCGCCATACGCAGTATTTT

j_gene: TRBJ1-1
v_gene: TRBV28
d_gene: -
abundance: -
CDR3aa: CATRGITEAFF
CDR3nt: TGTGCCACACGAGGCATCACTGAAGCTTTCTTT

j_gene: TRBJ1-2
v_gene: TRBV5-4
d_gene: TRBD1
abundance: -
CDR3aa: CASSFGQDRYYGYTF
CDR3nt: TGTGCCAGCAGCTTCGGACAGGACCGCTACTATGGCTACACCTTC

j_gene: TRBJ1-2
v_gene: TRBV7-2
d_gene: -
abundance: -
CDR3aa: CASSPQTANYGYTF
CDR3nt: TGTGCCAGCAGCCCCCAGACAGCTAACTATGGCTACACCTTC

j_gene: TRBJ2-4
v_gene: TRBV15
d_gene: -
abundance: -
CDR3aa: CATSRAGSENIQYF
CDR3nt: TGTGCCACCAGCAGAGCAGGGAGCGAAAACATTCAGTACTTC

j_gene: TRBJ1-2
v_gene: TRBV28
d_gene: TRBD1
abundance: few
CDR3aa: CASRRTGTGDGYTF
CDR3nt: TGTGCCAGCAGGAGGACCGGGACAGGGGACGGCTACACCTTC

j_gene: TRBJ2-3
v_gene: TRBV10-2
d_gene: -
abundance: -
CDR3aa: CASSSTDTQYF
CDR3nt: TGCGCCAGCAGTTCAACAGATACGCAGTATTTT

j_gene: TRBJ2-1
v_gene: TRBV11-3
d_gene: -
abundance: -
CDR3aa: CASSSRANNEQFF
CDR3nt: TGTGCCAGCAGCTCGCGGGCGAACAATGAGCAGTTCTTC

j_gene: TRBJ1-3
v_gene: TRBV5-1
d_gene: -
abundance: -
CDR3aa: CASSLEGISGNTIYF
CDR3nt: TGCGCCAGCAGCTTGGAGGGGATCTCTGGAAACACCATATATTTT

j_gene: TRBJ2-7
v_gene: TRBV19
d_gene: TRBD1
abundance: -
CDR3aa: CASSARQGSTYEQYF
CDR3nt: TGTGCCAGTAGTGCCAGACAGGGGAGTACATACGAGCAGTACTTC

j_gene: TRBJ2-1
v_gene: TRBV18
d_gene: -
abundance: once
CDR3aa: CASSLRVDEQFF
CDR3nt: TGTGCCAGCTCACTCAGGGTGGATGAGCAGTTCTTC

j_gene: TRBJ2-7
v_gene: TRBV6-1
d_gene: -
abundance: -
CDR3aa: CASSEALSQSSYEQYF
CDR3nt: TGTGCCAGCAGTGAAGCCCTGAGTCAAAGCTCCTACGAGCAGTACTTC

j_gene: TRBJ1-1
v_gene: TRBV4-1
d_gene: TRBD1
abundance: once
CDR3aa: CASRLTGGNTEAFF
CDR3nt: TGCGCCAGCAGACTCACAGGGGGAAACACTGAAGCTTTCTTT

j_gene: TRBJ1-5
v_gene: TRBV5-5
d_gene: TRBD1
abundance: -
CDR3aa: CASSRDSFDQPQHF
CDR3nt: TGTGCCAGCAGCAGGGACAGTTTCGATCAGCCCCAGCATTTT

j_gene: TRBJ2-5
v_gene: TRBV27
d_gene: TRBD1
abundance: few
CDR3aa: CASSPGTGGETQYF
CDR3nt: TGTGCCAGCAGTCCCGGGACAGGGGGGGAGACCCAGTACTTC

j_gene: TRBJ2-7
v_gene: TRBV5-1
d_gene: TRBD1
abundance: -
CDR3aa: CASLRGPGSYEQYF
CDR3nt: TGCGCCAGCTTAAGGGGGCCCGGGTCCTACGAGCAGTACTTC

j_gene: TRBJ2-2
v_gene: TRBV14
d_gene: -
abundance: -
CDR3aa: CASSPLGASDTGELFF
CDR3nt: TGTGCCAGCAGCCCGCTTGGGGCGTCCGATACCGGGGAGCTGTTTTTT